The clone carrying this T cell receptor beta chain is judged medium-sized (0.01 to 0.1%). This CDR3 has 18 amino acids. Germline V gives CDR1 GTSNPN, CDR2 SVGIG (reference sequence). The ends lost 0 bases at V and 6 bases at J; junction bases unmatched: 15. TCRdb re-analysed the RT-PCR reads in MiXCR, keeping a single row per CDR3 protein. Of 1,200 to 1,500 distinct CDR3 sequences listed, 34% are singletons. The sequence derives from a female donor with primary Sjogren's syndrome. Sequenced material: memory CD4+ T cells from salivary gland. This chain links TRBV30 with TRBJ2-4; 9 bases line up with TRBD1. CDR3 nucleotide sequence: TGTGCCTGGAGTGTACAGGGGGCGCGGACCACGTGGCTAAACATTCAGTACTTC. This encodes CAWSVQGARTTWLNIQYF.